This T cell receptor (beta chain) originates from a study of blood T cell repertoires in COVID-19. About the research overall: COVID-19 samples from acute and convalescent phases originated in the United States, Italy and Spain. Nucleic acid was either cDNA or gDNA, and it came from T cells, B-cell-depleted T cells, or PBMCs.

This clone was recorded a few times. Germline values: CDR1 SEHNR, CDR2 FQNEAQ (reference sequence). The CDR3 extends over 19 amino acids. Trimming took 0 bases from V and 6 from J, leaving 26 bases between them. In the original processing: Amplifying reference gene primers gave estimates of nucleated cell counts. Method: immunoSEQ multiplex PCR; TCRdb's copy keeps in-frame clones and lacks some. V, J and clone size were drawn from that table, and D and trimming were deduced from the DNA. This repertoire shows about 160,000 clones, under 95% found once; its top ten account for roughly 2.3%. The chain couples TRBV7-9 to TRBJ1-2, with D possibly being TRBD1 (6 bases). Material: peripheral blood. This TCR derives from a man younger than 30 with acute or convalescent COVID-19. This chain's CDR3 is CASSLAGMAGARARDGYTF. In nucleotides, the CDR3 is TGTGCCAGCAGCTTAGCTGGAATGGCAGGGGCGAGGGCCAGAGATGGCTACACCTTC.